This TCR beta chain was retrieved from a study of shared clonotypes between healthy human individuals. Clones were read by immunoSEQ multiplex PCR, and TCRdb kept only the in-frame ones, dropping some. The sample shows about 960,000 clones, over 60% of them seen only once. The V end lost 0 bases, the J end lost 0 bases, and 9 bases lay between the germline ends. The germline gives CDR1 MGHRA, CDR2 YSYEKL. The CDR3 contains 17 residues. This clone was detected only once. This TCR derives from a man between 18 and 29 years old in good health. The chain employs TRBV4-1 and TRBJ2-6; D call uncertain. The sequencing sample was made of memory CD4+ T cells sorted from blood. Subset noted: CD45RA-negative fraction. CDR3 residues: CASSQEGPGSGANVLTF. In DNA, the CDR3 is TGCGCCAGCAGCCAAGAAGGGCCGGGCTCTGGGGCCAACGTCCTGACTTTC.